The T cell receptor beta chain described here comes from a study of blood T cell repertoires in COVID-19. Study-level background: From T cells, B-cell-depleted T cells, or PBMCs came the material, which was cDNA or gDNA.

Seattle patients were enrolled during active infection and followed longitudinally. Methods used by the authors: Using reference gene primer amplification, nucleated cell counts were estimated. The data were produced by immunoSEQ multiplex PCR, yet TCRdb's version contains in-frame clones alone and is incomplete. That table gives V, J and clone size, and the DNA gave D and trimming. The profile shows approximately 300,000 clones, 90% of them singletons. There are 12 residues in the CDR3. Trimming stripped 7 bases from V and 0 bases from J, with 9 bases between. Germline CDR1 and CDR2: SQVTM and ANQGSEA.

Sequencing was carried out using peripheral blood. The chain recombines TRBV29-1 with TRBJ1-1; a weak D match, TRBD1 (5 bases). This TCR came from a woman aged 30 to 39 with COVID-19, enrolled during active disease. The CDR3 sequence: CSARGVNTEAFF. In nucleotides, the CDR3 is TGCAGCGCCCGGGGGGTGAACACTGAAGCTTTCTTT.